This T cell receptor (beta chain) came from a study of STAT3 mutations in large granular lymphocyte leukemia. A word on this clone: Its antigen is not identified.

TCRdb keeps only in-frame clones here, not all; method: immunoSEQ multiplex PCR. The data hold 12,000 or so clones, with roughly 85% observed a single time. Germline values: CDR1 SGHRS, CDR2 YFSETQ. CDR3 length equals 15 residues. V was trimmed by 1 base and J by 2 bases, leaving 11 bases between them. Findings of the study overall: TCR clonotype switching after therapy occurred in about 35% of the 18 patients. At least one immunodominant TCR beta clonotype appeared in every T-cell large granular lymphocyte leukemia patient.

This clonotype originated in a man older than 75 with T-cell large granular lymphocyte leukemia. Some clones in this sample may be carry-over from other donors' samples. J is TRBJ2-3 and V is TRBV5-1, with D possibly being TRBD1 (5 bases). The sample was peripheral blood mononuclear cells. The CDR3 coding sequence is TGCGCCAGCAGCTTGCTGACAGCATACACAGATACGCAGTATTTT. Protein product: CASSLLTAYTDTQYF. The full variable domain, completed using reference TRBV5-1 and TRBJ2-3, is KAGVTQTPRYLIKTRGQQVTLSCSPISGHRSVSWYQQTPGQGLQFLFEYFSETQRNKGNFPGRFSGRQFSNSRSEMNVSTLELGDSALYLCASSLLTAYTDTQYFGPGTRLTVL.